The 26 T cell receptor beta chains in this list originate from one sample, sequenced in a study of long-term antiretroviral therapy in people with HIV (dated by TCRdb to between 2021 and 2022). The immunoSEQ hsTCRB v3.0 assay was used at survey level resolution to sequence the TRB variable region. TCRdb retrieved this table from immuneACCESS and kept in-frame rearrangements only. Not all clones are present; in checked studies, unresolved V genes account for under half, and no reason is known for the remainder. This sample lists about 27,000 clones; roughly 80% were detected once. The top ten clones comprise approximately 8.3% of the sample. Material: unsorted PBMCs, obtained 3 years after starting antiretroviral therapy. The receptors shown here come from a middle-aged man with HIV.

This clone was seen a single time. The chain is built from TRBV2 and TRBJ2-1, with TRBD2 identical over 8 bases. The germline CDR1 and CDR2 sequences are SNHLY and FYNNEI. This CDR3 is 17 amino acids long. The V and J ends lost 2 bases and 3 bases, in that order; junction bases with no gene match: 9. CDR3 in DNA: TGTGCCAGCAGTGAATTAGAGTCCGGGACTAGCTACAATGAGCAGTTCTTC. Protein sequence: CASSELESGTSYNEQFF.

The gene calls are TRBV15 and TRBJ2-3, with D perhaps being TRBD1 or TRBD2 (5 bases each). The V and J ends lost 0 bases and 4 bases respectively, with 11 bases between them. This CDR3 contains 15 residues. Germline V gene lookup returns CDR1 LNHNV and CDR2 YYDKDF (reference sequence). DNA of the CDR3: TGTGCCACCAGCAGAGATAGAGGGACGGCAGATACGCAGTATTTT. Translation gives CATSRDRGTADTQYF.

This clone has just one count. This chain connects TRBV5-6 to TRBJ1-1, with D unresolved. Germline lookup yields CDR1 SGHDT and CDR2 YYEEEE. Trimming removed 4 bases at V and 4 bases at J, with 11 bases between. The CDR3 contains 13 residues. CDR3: CASSRVGSTEAFF. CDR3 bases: TGTGCCAGCAGCCGTGTCGGTTCCACTGAAGCTTTCTTT. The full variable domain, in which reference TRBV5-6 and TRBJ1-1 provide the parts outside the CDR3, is DAGVTQSPTHLIKTRGQQVTLRCSPKSGHDTVSWYQQALGQGPQFIFQYYEEEERQRGNFPDRFSGHQFPNYSSELNVNALLLGDSALYLCASSRVGSTEAFFGQGTRLTVV.

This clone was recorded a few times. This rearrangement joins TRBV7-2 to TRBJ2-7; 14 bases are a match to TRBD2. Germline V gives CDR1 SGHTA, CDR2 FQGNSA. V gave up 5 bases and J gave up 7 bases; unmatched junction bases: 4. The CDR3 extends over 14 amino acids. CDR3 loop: CASSAGTSGSEQYF. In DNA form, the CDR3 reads TGTGCCAGCAGCGCCGGGACTAGCGGGAGTGAGCAGTACTTC.

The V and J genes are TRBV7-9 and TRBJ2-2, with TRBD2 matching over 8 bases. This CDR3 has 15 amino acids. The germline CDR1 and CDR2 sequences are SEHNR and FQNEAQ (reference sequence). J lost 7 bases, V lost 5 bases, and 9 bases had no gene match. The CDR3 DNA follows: TGTGCCAGCAGCCCCCGGGAGGGGTTTAACGGGGAGCTGTTTTTT. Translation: CASSPREGFNGELFF.

The CDR3 sequence is CASSLRVDGYGYTF. CDR3 sequence (DNA): TGTGCCAGCAGTTTACGGGTGGATGGGTATGGCTACACCTTC. The rearrangement uses TRBV28 and TRBJ1-2; unclear D gene. Germline values: CDR1 MDHEN, CDR2 SYDVKM. This CDR3 contains 14 residues. Trimming left V 2 bases short and J 5 bases short, with 12 bases between.

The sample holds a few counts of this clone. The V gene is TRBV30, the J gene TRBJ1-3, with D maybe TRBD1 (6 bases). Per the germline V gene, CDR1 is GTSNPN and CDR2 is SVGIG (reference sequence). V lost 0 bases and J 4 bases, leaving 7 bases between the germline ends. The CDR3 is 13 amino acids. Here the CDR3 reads CAWSVTGGNTIYF. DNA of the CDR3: TGTGCCTGGAGTGTGACAGGAGGAAACACCATATATTTT.

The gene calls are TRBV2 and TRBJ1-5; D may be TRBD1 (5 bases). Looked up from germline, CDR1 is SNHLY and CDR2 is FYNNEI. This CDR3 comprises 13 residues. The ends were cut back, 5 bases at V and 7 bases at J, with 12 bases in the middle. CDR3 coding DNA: TGTGCCAGCAGTCCGGGACTTTGGCAGCCCCAGCATTTT. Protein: CASSPGLWQPQHF.

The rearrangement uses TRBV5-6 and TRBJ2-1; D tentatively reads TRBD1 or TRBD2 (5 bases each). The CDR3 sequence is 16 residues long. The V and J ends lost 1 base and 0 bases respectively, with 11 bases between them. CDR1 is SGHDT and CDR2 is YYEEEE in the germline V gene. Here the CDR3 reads CASSLMGVSSYNEQFF. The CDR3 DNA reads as TGTGCCAGCAGCTTGATGGGGGTTAGCTCCTACAATGAGCAGTTCTTC.

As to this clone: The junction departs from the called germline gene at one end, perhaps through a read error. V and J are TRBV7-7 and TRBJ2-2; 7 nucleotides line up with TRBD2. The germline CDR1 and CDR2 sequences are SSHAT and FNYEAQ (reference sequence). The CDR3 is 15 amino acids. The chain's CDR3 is CASSPWDYNTGELFF. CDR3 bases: TGTGCTAGCAGCCCCTGGGACTACAACACCGGGGAGCTGTTTTTT.

Here the CDR3 reads CASSTGTQPGEQYF. The CDR3 region has the DNA TGTGCCAGCAGCACCGGGACCCAGCCCGGCGAGCAGTACTTC. The chain uses TRBV6-5 and TRBJ2-7; D is tentatively TRBD1 or TRBD2 (5 bases each). CDR3 length equals 14 residues. V was pared by 6 bases and J by 6 bases, with 18 bases between. The germline CDR1 and CDR2 sequences are MNHEY and SVGAGI.

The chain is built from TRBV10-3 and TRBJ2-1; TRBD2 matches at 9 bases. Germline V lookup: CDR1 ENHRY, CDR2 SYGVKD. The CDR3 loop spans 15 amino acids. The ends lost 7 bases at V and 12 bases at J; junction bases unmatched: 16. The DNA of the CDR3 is TGTGCCATCATACGGCGGGAGGGCCCTGGAGTCGCGCAGTTCTTC. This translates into CAIIRREGPGVAQFF.

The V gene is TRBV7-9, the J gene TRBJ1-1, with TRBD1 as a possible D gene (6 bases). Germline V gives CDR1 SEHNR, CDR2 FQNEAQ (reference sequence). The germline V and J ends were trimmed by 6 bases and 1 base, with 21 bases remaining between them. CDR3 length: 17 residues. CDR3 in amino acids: CASSPQAGGVQNTEAFF. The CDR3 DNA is TGTGCCAGCAGTCCCCAGGCGGGGGGCGTGCAGAACACTGAAGCTTTCTTT.

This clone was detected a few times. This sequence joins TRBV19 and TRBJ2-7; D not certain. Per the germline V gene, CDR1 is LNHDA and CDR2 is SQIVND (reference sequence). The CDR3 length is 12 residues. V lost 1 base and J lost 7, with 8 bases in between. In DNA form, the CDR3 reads TGTGCCAGTAGTATAGTCGCTCGGGAGCAGTACTTC. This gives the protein CASSIVAREQYF.

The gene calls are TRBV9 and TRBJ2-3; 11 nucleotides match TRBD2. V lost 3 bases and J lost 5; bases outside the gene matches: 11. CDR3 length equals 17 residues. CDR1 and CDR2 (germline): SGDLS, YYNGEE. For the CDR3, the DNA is TGTGCCAGCAGCGCCTTAGCGGGAGGGCCTCCGGAAGATACGCAGTATTTT. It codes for CASSALAGGPPEDTQYF. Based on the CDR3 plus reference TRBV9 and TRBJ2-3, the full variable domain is DSGVTQTPKHLITATGQRVTLRCSPRSGDLSVYWYQQSLDQGLQFLIQYYNGEERAKGNILERFSAQQFPDLHSELNLSSLELGDSALYFCASSALAGGPPEDTQYFGPGTRLTVL.

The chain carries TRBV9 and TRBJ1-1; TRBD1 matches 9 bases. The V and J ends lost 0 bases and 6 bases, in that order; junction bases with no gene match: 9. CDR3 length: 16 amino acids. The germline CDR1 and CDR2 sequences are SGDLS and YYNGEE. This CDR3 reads CASSVGSGTGLSEAFF. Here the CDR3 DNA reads TGTGCCAGCAGCGTAGGGAGCGGGACAGGGCTTTCTGAAGCTTTCTTT.

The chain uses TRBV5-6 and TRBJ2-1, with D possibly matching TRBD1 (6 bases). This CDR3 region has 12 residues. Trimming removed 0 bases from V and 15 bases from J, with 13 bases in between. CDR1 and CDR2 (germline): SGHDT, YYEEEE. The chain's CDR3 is CASSLGTALPFF. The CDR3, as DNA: TGTGCCAGCAGCTTGGGGACAGCGCTTCCGTTCTTC.

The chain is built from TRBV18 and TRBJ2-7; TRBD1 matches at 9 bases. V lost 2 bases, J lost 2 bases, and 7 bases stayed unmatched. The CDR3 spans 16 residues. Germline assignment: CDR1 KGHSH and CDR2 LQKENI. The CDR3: CASSPNQGQGPYEQYF. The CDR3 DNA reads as TGTGCCAGCTCACCAAATCAGGGACAGGGACCCTACGAGCAGTACTTC.

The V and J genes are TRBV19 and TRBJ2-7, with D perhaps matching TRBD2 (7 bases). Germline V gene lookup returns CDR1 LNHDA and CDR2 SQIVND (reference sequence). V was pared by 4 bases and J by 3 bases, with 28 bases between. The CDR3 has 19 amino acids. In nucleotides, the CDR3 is TGTGCCAGTAGTACCGAAGGGGGGGCAGGCCTGGAGGGATTCTACGAGCAGTACTTC. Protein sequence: CASSTEGGAGLEGFYEQYF.

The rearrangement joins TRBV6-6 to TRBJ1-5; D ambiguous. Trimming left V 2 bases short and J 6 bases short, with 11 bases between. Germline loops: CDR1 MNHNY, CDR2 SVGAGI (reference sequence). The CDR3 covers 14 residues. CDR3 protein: CASSYPDRLQPQHF. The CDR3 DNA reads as TGTGCCAGCAGTTACCCCGACCGACTTCAGCCCCAGCATTTT.

Written as DNA, the CDR3 is TGCGCCAGCAGCCAAGATGTGGGGGGAGGGGGTTCCGATCAGCCCCAGCATTTT. It yields the protein CASSQDVGGGGSDQPQHF. V is TRBV4-1 and J is TRBJ1-5; maybe TRBD1 (6 bases). The germline V and J ends were trimmed by 0 bases and 5 bases, with 20 bases remaining between them. The germline V gene encodes CDR1 MGHRA and CDR2 YSYEKL. This CDR3 has 18 residues.

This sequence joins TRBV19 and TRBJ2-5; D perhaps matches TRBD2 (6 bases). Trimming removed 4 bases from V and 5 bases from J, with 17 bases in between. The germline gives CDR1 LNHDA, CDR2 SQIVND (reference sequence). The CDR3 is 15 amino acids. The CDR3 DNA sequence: TGTGCCAGTAGTAGGGACTTCCCTATCCAGGAGACCCAGTACTTC. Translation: CASSRDFPIQETQYF.

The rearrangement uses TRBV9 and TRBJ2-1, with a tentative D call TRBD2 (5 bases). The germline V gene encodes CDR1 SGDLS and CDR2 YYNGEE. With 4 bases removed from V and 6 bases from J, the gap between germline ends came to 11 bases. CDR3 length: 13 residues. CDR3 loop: CASSTDWANEQFF. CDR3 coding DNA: TGTGCCAGCAGCACGGACTGGGCCAATGAGCAGTTCTTC. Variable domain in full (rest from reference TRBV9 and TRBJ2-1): DSGVTQTPKHLITATGQRVTLRCSPRSGDLSVYWYQQSLDQGLQFLIQYYNGEERAKGNILERFSAQQFPDLHSELNLSSLELGDSALYFCASSTDWANEQFFGPGTRLTVL.

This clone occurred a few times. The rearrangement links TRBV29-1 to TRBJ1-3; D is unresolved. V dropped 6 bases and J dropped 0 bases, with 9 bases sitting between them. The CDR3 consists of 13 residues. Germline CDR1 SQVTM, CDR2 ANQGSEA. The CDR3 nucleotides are TGCAGCGTATCACAGAGCTCTGGAAACACCATATATTTT. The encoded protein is CSVSQSSGNTIYF.

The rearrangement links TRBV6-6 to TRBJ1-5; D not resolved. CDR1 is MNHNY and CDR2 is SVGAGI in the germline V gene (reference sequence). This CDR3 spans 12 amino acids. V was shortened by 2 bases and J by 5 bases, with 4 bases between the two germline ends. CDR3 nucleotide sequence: TGTGCCAGCAGTTACGTCGATCAGCCCCAGCATTTT. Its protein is CASSYVDQPQHF.

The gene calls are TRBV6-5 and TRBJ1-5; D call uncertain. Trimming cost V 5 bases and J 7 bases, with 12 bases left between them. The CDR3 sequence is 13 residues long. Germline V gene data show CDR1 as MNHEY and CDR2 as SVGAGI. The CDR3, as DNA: TGTGCCAGCAGTACCGGGGTTTTGCAGCCCCAGCATTTT. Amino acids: CASSTGVLQPQHF.